These 24 T cell receptor beta chains originate from one sample sequenced in a study of CD8+CD57+ T cells in acquired aplastic anemia. It was patients with CD8+CD57+ cell expansion by flow cytometry who were chosen for sequencing. The use of genomic DNA as template underpinned the TCR beta VDJ and CDR3 profiling. MiXCR, applied by TCRdb to the reads, yields one record per CDR3 protein. The sample has 150,000 to 200,000 distinct CDR3 sequences, around half seen once; the top ten hold less than 3%. Sequences were obtained from sorted CD4+, CD8+, or CD8+CD57+ T cells (not recorded which) from PBMCs. The receptor source for this set is a human donor with aplastic anemia.

The chain joins TRBV10-3 to TRBJ2-7, with 11 bases aligning to TRBD2. With 7 bases clipped from V and 0 bases from J, the junction kept 5 bases outside the gene matches. The germline CDR1 and CDR2 sequences are ENHRY and SYGVKD. This CDR3 region has 15 residues. CDR3 sequence (DNA): TGTGCCATCAAACCAGGGACTAGCGGCTCCTACGAGCAGTACTTC. This sequence encodes CAIKPGTSGSYEQYF.

This clonotype was counted at least ten times. The chain uses TRBV30 and TRBJ2-7; TRBD2 matches at 12 bases. The CDR3 covers 16 residues. The J segment lost 4 bases and the V segment lost 3 bases, leaving 10 bases of the junction unmatched. The germline CDR1 and CDR2 sequences are GTSNPN and SVGIG (reference sequence). For the CDR3, the DNA is TGTGCCTGGAGCCGTAGACTAGCGGGAGCTAGGTACGAGCAGTACTTC. This sequence encodes CAWSRRLAGARYEQYF.

Comment on this clonotype: A much more abundant neighbour one base away suggests this may be a read error. The J gene is TRBJ2-1, the V gene TRBV7-2; the D is unclear. In germline, CDR1 is SGHTA, CDR2 FQGNSA. The CDR3 is 13 amino acids. Deletions cut 5 bases from V and 4 bases from J, with 9 bases between. CDR3 sequence: CASSPGQYNEQFF. In nucleotides, the CDR3 is TGTGCCAGCAGCCCGGGCCAATACAATGAGCAGTTCTTC.

This clonotype was seen repeatedly, ten times or more. This chain connects TRBV12-3 or TRBV12-4 to TRBJ2-1, with 10 bases identical to TRBD1. The CDR3 is made up of 13 amino acids. The V gene end was trimmed by 6 bases and the J gene end by 9 bases; junction bases not matched to a gene: 5. The CDR3 sequence: CASRPTGGIEQFF. The CDR3 bases are TGTGCCAGCAGACCGACAGGGGGCATTGAGCAGTTCTTC.

This clonotype was seen many times. The V gene is TRBV7-9, the J gene TRBJ1-2; 7 nucleotides align to TRBD1. There are 14 residues in the CDR3. Losses at the gene ends were 3 bases for V and 2 bases for J; bases not matched to a gene: 3. CDR1 and CDR2 from the germline V gene are SEHNR and FQNEAQ (reference sequence). This chain's CDR3 is CASSFAGGNYGYTF. DNA of the CDR3: TGTGCCAGCAGCTTTGCAGGGGGGAACTATGGCTACACCTTC.

This clonotype showed up just a few times. The genes are TRBV24-1 and TRBJ1-1; D uncertain. CDR3 length equals 13 residues. The germline CDR1 and CDR2 sequences are KGHDR and SFDVKD. The V end was cut by 3 bases, the J end by 4 bases, with 8 bases between. In nucleotides, the CDR3 is TGTGCCACCAGTGATAAGCGGCTCACTGAAGCTTTCTTT. Amino acids: CATSDKRLTEAFF.

The chain is built from TRBV12-3 or TRBV12-4 and TRBJ1-2, with D tentatively TRBD1 (5 bases). The CDR3 sequence is 10 residues long. V was clipped by 5 bases and J by 14 bases, with 12 bases between them. The CDR3 nucleotides are TGTGCCAGCAGTCAGGGAGTCAAGACCTTC. Protein: CASSQGVKTF.

On this clonotype itself: One end of the junction is discordant with germline, which a read error may explain. The gene calls are TRBV7-7 and TRBJ2-5; D gene unclear. The germline CDR1 and CDR2 sequences are SSHAT and FNYEAQ (reference sequence). The CDR3 spans 14 residues. The DNA of the CDR3 is TGTGCTAGCAGCATGTCGACACGAGCGCTGACCCAGTACTTC. Its protein is CASSMSTRALTQYF.

This clonotype was detected only once. The chain combines TRBV13 with TRBJ2-7, with 7 bases lining up with TRBD2. Germline CDR1 PRHDT, CDR2 FYEKMQ (reference sequence). V dropped 1 base and J dropped 3; count of bases not matched to a gene: 3. The CDR3 runs to 14 residues. The CDR3 region has the DNA TGTGCCAGCAGCTTAGAGGGAGGGATCTACGAGCAGTACTTC. Protein: CASSLEGGIYEQYF.

This clonotype was seen more than once but under ten times. The gene calls are TRBV6-5 and TRBJ1-5, with TRBD1 identical over 7 bases. This CDR3 has 14 residues. The germline V gene encodes CDR1 MNHEY and CDR2 SVGAGI. V lost 4 bases, J lost 7 bases, and 7 bases stayed unmatched. The CDR3 nucleotides read TGTGCCAGCAGTTCTACAGGGGTAGGCCAGCCCCAGCATTTT. Translating it yields CASSSTGVGQPQHF.

This clonotype was seen many times. V usage is TRBV19 and J usage is TRBJ2-4; TRBD1 matches at 9 bases. The CDR3 is made up of 16 amino acids. J was trimmed by 3 bases and V by 2 bases; bases with no gene match: 5. Per germline, CDR1 LNHDA and CDR2 SQIVND (reference sequence). The CDR3: CASSIWTGADKNIQYF. CDR3 bases: TGTGCCAGTAGTATATGGACAGGGGCAGACAAAAACATTCAGTACTTC.

The V and J genes are TRBV11-1 and TRBJ1-6; 7 bases line up with TRBD1. Trimming took 4 bases from V and 13 from J; bases not matched to a gene: 19. Germline loops: CDR1 SGHAT, CDR2 FQDESV (reference sequence). The CDR3 extends over 17 amino acids. This CDR3 is CASSSAEGAGGLGPLHF. In nucleotides, the CDR3 is TGTGCCAGCAGCTCAGCCGAGGGGGCCGGGGGGCTGGGGCCCCTCCACTTT.

This chain links TRBV5-8 with TRBJ1-1; D is possibly TRBD1 (5 bases). Trimming removed 4 bases at V and 2 bases at J, with 15 bases between. The CDR3 spans 15 residues. Germline lookup yields CDR1 SGHTS and CDR2 YDEGEE. In nucleotides, the CDR3 is TGTGCCAGCAGCCTGTCCGGGACGGCCAACACTGAAGCTTTCTTT. Protein: CASSLSGTANTEAFF. Together with reference TRBV5-8 and TRBJ1-1, the CDR3 gives the full variable domain: EAGVTQSPTHLIKTRGQQATLRCSPISGHTSVYWYQQALGLGLQFLLWYDEGEERNRGNFPPRFSGRQFPNYSSELNVNALELEDSALYLCASSLSGTANTEAFFGQGTRLTVV.

The chain's CDR3 is CASSLDGGGIYEQYF. For the CDR3, the DNA is TGTGCCAGCAGCTTAGACGGGGGCGGGATTTACGAGCAGTACTTC. V is TRBV11-2 and J is TRBJ2-7; D is possibly TRBD1 or TRBD2 (6 bases each). Germline CDR1 SGHAT, CDR2 FQNNGV. The CDR3 runs to 15 residues. Trimming removed 0 bases at V and 4 bases at J, with 13 bases between. The entire variable domain, with the rest obtained from reference TRBV11-2 and TRBJ2-7, is as follows: EAGVAQSPRYKIIEKRQSVAFWCNPISGHATLYWYQQILGQGPKLLIQFQNNGVVDDSQLPKDRFSAERLKGVDSTLKIQPAKLEDSAVYLCASSLDGGGIYEQYFGPGTRLTVT.

This chain joins TRBV24-1 and TRBJ2-1; 9 nucleotides line up with TRBD2. Germline values: CDR1 KGHDR, CDR2 SFDVKD. V lost 5 bases to trimming and J lost 9 bases; unmatched junction nucleotides: 13. This CDR3 has 16 residues. CDR3 nucleotide sequence: TGTGCCACCAGTGGTCTTGGGCGGGGGGGCCTGGGTGAGCAGTTCTTC. Its translation: CATSGLGRGGLGEQFF.

This clonotype came up many times. V usage is TRBV19 and J usage is TRBJ2-2; perhaps D is TRBD1 or TRBD2 (6 bases each). Trimming cost V 5 bases and J 5 bases, with 18 bases left between them. This CDR3 is 16 amino acids long. Germline CDR1 and CDR2: LNHDA and SQIVND (reference sequence). The CDR3 bases are TGTGCCAGTAGTTCCGGGGGCCCCACCTTGACCGGGGAGCTGTTTTTT. Translating gives CASSSGGPTLTGELFF.

Only a few counts were recorded for this clonotype. The CDR3 bases are TGTGCCAGCAGCTTCGGGGCCTACTACGAGCAGTACTTC. Translation gives CASSFGAYYEQYF. The gene calls are TRBV7-6 and TRBJ2-7; D is possibly TRBD1 or TRBD2 (5 bases each). CDR1 is SGHVS and CDR2 is FNYEAQ in the germline V gene. The V end was cut by 3 bases, the J end by 3 bases, with 9 bases between. The CDR3 sequence is 13 residues long.

This clonotype occurred a few times. The chain joins TRBV25-1 to TRBJ1-2, with TRBD1 matching over 12 bases. The trim removed 5 bases at V and 2 bases at J, leaving 9 bases unmatched. The CDR3 is 17 residues long. Germline CDR1 is MGHDK and CDR2 is SYGVNS. The CDR3 sequence: CASSPTGQGATNYGYTF. The CDR3 DNA reads TGTGCCAGCAGTCCTACGGGACAGGGGGCGACGAACTATGGCTACACCTTC.

This chain joins TRBV4-1 and TRBJ1-1; no firm D call. CDR3 length: 14 amino acids. Germline V CDR1 and CDR2: MGHRA, YSYEKL. Trimming left V 0 bases short and J 1 base short, with 6 bases between. In DNA form, the CDR3 reads TGCGCCAGCAGCCAAGATGCAGGGAACACTGAAGCTTTCTTT. It is translated as CASSQDAGNTEAFF.

This clonotype was seen at least ten times. The chain couples TRBV7-2 to TRBJ1-1; D ambiguous. V was shortened by 7 bases and J by 5 bases, with 17 bases between the two germline ends. The CDR3 has 14 amino acids. Germline V gene data show CDR1 as SGHTA and CDR2 as FQGNSA. Here the CDR3 reads CASTGPSRETEAFF. DNA of the CDR3: TGTGCCAGCACGGGTCCTTCTCGAGAAACTGAAGCTTTCTTT. Drawing the rest from reference TRBV7-2 and TRBJ1-1, the complete variable domain is GAGVSQSPSNKVTEKGKDVELRCDPISGHTALYWYRQSLGQGLEFLIYFQGNSAPDKSGLPSDRFSAERTGGSVSTLTIQRTQQEDSAVYLCASTGPSRETEAFFGQGTRLTVV.

The genes are TRBV29-1 and TRBJ1-2, with D hard to call. Trimming removed 5 bases from V and 5 bases from J, with 6 bases in between. Germline V CDR1 and CDR2: SQVTM, ANQGSEA. The CDR3 consists of 10 residues. This CDR3 reads CSVPEYGYTF. The CDR3 coding sequence is TGCAGCGTTCCCGAATATGGCTACACCTTC.

This chain uses TRBV4-3 with TRBJ1-1; D not certain. The CDR3 runs to 14 residues. From germline, CDR1 is LGHNA and CDR2 YSLEER. With 2 bases removed from V and 4 bases from J, the gap between germline ends came to 11 bases. The CDR3 sequence: CASSQTMWGTEAFF. Here the CDR3 DNA reads TGCGCCAGCAGCCAAACTATGTGGGGCACTGAAGCTTTCTTT.

The chain uses TRBV29-1 and TRBJ1-1; D unclear. The CDR3 has 10 amino acids. V lost 7 bases and J lost 7, with 10 bases in between. Germline values: CDR1 SQVTM, CDR2 ANQGSEA. In nucleotides, the CDR3 is TGCAGCGCCCCCGGTATTGAAGCTTTCTTT. Residues: CSAPGIEAFF.

The chain is built from TRBV24-1 and TRBJ1-2, with a weak D call TRBD1 (6 bases). Trimming removed 3 bases from V and 8 bases from J, with 15 bases in between. The germline V gene has CDR1 KGHDR and CDR2 SFDVKD. This CDR3 has 14 residues. This CDR3 reads CATSDRTALAGYTF. Here the CDR3 DNA reads TGTGCCACCAGTGATCGGACAGCCCTGGCGGGCTACACCTTC.